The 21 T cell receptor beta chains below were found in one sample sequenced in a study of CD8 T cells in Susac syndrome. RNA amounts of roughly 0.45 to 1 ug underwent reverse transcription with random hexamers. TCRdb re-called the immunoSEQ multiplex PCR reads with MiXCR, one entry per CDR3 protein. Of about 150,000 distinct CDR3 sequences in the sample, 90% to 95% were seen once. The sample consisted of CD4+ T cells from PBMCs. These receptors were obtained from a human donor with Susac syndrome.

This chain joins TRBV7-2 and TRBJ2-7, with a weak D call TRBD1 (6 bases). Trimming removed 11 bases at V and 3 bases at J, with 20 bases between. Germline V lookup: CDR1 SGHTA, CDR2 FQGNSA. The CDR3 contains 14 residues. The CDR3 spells CACPVGAEHYEQYF. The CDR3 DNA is TGTGCCTGCCCGGTGGGGGCGGAACACTACGAGCAGTACTTC. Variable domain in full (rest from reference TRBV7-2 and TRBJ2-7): GAGVSQSPSNKVTEKGKDVELRCDPISGHTALYWYRQSLGQGLEFLIYFQGNSAPDKSGLPSDRFSAERTGGSVSTLTIQRTQQEDSAVYLCACPVGAEHYEQYFGPGTRLTVT.

CDR3 DNA: TGCAGTGCTTTAACGTATGACCAAGAGACCCAGTACTTC. Its translation: CSALTYDQETQYF. This chain uses TRBV20-1 with TRBJ2-5; no reliable D call. Trimming left V 5 bases short and J 0 bases short, with 10 bases between. CDR1 DFQATT and CDR2 SNEGSKA come from the germline V gene (reference sequence). The CDR3 is 13 residues long.

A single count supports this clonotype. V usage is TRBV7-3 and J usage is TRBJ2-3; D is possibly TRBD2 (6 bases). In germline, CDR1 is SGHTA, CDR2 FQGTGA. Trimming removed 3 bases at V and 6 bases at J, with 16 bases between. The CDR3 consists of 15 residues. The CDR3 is CASSFSGAEGDTQYF. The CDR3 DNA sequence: TGTGCCAGCAGCTTTAGCGGAGCTGAGGGGGATACGCAGTATTTT.

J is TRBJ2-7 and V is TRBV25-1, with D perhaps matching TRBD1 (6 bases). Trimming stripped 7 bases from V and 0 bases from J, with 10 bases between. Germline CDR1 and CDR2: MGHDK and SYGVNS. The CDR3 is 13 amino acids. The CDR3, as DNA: TGTGCCAGCACCCCAGGGGCCTCCTACGAGCAGTACTTC. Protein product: CASTPGASYEQYF.

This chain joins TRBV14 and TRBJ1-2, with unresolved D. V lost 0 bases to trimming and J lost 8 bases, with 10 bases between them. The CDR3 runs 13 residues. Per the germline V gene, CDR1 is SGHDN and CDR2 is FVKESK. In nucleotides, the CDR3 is TGTGCCAGCAGCCAAGAGGTGATGGGAGGCTACACCTTC. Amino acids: CASSQEVMGGYTF.

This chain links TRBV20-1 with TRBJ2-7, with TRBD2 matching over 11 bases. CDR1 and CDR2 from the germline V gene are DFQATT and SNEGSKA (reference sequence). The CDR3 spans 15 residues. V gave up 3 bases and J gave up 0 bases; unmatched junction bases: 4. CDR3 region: CSARGLAESSYEQYF. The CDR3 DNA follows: TGCAGTGCTAGGGGACTAGCGGAAAGCTCCTACGAGCAGTACTTC.

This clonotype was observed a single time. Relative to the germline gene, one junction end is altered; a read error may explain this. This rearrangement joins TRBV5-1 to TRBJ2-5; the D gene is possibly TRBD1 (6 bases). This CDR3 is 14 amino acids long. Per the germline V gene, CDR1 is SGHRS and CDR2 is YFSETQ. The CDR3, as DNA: TGCGCCAGCAGTTTGGACAGTACTCAAGAGACCCAGTACTTC. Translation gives CASSLDSTQETQYF.

The CDR3 region is CATSRDTGEAFF. The CDR3 bases are TGTGCCACCAGCAGAGATACGGGAGAAGCTTTCTTT. The chain uses TRBV15 and TRBJ1-1; no reliable D call. The V gene's germline CDR1 is LNHNV and CDR2 YYDKDF (reference sequence). This CDR3 contains 12 residues. Trimming cost V 0 bases and J 8 bases, with 7 bases left between them.

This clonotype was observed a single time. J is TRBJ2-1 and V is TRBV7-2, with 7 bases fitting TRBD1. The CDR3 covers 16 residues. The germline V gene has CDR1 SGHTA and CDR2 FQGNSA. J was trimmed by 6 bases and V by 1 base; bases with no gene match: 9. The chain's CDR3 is CASSLGRRQGLNEQFF. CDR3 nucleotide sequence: TGTGCCAGCAGCTTAGGGAGGAGACAGGGCCTCAATGAGCAGTTCTTC.

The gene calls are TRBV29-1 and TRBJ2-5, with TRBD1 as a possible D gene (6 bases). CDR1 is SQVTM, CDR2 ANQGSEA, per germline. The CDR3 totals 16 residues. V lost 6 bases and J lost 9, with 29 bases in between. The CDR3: CSVPALASGARGPQYF. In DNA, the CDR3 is TGCAGCGTCCCAGCCCTCGCTTCAGGGGCTCGCGGGCCCCAGTACTTC.

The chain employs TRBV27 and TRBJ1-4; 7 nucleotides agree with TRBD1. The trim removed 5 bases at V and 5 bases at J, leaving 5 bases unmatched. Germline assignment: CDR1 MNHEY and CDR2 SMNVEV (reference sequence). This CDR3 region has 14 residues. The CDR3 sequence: CASSPGGGNEKLFF. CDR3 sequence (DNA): TGTGCCAGCAGTCCAGGGGGAGGAAATGAAAAACTGTTTTTT.

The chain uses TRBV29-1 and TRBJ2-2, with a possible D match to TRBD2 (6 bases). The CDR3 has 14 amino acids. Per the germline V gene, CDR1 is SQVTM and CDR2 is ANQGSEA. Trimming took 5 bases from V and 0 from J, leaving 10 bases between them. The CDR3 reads CSVRELTNTGELFF. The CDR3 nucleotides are TGCAGCGTTCGGGAGCTAACGAACACCGGGGAGCTGTTTTTT.

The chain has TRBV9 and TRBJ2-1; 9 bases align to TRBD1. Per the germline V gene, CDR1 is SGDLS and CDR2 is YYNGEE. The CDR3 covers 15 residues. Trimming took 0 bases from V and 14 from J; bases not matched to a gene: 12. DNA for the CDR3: TGTGCCAGCAGCGTAGGCGTGGGACAGGGATATAGGAAGTTCTTC. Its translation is CASSVGVGQGYRKFF.

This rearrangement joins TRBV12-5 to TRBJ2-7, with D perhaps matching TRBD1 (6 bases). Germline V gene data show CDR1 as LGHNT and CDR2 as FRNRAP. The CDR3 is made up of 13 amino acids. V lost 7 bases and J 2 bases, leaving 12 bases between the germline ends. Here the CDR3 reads CASAPQGTYEQYF. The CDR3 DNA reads TGTGCTAGTGCCCCACAGGGCACCTACGAGCAGTACTTC.

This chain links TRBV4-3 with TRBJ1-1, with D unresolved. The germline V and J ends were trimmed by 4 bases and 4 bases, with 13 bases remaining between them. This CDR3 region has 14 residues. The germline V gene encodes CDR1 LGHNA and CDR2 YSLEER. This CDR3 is CASSPSTLGTEAFF. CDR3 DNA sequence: TGCGCCAGCAGCCCTTCTACGTTGGGCACTGAAGCTTTCTTT.

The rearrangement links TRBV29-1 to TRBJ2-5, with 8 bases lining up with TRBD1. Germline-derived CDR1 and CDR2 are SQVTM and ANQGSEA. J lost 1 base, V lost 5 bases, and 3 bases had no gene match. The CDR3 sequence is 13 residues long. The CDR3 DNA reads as TGCAGCGTTCCCCAGGGGGCCCAAGAGACCCAGTACTTC. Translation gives CSVPQGAQETQYF.

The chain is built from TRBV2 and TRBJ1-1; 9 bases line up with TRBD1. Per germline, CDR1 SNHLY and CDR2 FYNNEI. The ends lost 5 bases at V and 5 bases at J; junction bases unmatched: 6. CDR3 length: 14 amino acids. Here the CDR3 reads CASSTGGAGTEAFF. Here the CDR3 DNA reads TGTGCCAGCAGTACAGGGGGCGCAGGAACTGAAGCTTTCTTT.

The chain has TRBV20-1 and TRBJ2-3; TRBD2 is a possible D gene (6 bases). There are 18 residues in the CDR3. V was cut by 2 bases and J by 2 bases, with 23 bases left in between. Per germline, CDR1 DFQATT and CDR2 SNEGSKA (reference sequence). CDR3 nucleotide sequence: TGCAGTGCTAGACCTCGGGGGACCCTTGGGCTAAACACAGATACGCAGTATTTT. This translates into CSARPRGTLGLNTDTQYF.

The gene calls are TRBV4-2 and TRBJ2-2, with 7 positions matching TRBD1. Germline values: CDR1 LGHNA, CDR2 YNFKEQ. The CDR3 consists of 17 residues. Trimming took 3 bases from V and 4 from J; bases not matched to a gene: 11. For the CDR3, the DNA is TGTGCCAGCAGCCAGGGCCACAGGGGCACCCTCACCGGGGAGCTGTTTTTT. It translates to CASSQGHRGTLTGELFF.

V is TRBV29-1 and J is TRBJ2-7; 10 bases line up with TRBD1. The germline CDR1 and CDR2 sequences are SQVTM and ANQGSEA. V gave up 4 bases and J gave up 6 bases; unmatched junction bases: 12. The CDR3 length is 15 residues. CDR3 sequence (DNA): TGCAGCGTTGGCGGGGGGACAGGGGTGTCTGCCGAGCAGTACTTC. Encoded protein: CSVGGGTGVSAEQYF.

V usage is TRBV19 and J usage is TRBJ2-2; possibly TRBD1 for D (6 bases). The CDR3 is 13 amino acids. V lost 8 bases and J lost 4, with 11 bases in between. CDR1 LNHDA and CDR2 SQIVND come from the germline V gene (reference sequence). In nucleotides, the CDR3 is TGTGCCAGTTCGACAGGTCGCACCGGGGAGCTGTTTTTT. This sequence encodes CASSTGRTGELFF.